This T cell receptor (beta chain) originates from a study of CD8+ T cells in alopecia areata. Across the whole study: Treated patients took oral tofacitinib at 5 to 10 mg twice daily. Tofacitinib was given for 6 to 18 months, then stopped for 6 months.

General study results and limits: Lesional scalp, notably in alopecia totalis/universalis, had clonality above that of normal scalp. TCR sharing across patients was less clear than in mice, possibly HLA-related.

RNA extraction was followed by reverse transcription into cDNA, which acted as the sequencing template. Measured with immunoSEQ multiplex PCR; TCRdb has only the in-frame clones, and not every one. The sample lists more than 150,000 clones, approximately 59% seen once, with about 15% in the top ten. Germline loops: CDR1 SNHLY, CDR2 FYNNEI. The CDR3 runs 14 residues. Trimming stripped 3 bases from V and 6 bases from J, with 12 bases between. On this clone: Its target is unknown.

The sequencing here drew on CD4+ T cells sorted from blood, taken at week 0. The rearrangement uses TRBV2 and TRBJ1-5; weak D call: TRBD1 (6 bases). The clonotype originates from a human donor with alopecia areata. The CDR3 bases are TGTGCCAGCAGTGATGTGCGGGGGCGTCAGCCCCAGCATTTT. It translates to CASSDVRGRQPQHF.